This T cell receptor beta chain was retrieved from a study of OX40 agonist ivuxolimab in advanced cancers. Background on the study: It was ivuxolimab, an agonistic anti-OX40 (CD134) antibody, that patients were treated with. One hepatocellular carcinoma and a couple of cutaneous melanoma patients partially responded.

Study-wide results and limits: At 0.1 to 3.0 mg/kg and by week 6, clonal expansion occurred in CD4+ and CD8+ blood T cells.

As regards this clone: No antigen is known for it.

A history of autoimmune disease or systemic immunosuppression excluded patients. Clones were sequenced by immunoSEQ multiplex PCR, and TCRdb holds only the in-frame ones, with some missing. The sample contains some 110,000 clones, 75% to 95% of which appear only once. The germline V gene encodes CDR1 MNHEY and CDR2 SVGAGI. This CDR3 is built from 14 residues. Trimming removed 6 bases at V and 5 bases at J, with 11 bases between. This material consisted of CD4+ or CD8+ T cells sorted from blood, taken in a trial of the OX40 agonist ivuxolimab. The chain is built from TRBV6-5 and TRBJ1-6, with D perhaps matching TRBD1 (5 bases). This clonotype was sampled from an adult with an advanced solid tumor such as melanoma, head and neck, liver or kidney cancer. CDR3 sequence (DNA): TGTGCCAGCAGGGACACTACCAATAATTCACCCCTCCACTTT. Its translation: CASRDTTNNSPLHF.